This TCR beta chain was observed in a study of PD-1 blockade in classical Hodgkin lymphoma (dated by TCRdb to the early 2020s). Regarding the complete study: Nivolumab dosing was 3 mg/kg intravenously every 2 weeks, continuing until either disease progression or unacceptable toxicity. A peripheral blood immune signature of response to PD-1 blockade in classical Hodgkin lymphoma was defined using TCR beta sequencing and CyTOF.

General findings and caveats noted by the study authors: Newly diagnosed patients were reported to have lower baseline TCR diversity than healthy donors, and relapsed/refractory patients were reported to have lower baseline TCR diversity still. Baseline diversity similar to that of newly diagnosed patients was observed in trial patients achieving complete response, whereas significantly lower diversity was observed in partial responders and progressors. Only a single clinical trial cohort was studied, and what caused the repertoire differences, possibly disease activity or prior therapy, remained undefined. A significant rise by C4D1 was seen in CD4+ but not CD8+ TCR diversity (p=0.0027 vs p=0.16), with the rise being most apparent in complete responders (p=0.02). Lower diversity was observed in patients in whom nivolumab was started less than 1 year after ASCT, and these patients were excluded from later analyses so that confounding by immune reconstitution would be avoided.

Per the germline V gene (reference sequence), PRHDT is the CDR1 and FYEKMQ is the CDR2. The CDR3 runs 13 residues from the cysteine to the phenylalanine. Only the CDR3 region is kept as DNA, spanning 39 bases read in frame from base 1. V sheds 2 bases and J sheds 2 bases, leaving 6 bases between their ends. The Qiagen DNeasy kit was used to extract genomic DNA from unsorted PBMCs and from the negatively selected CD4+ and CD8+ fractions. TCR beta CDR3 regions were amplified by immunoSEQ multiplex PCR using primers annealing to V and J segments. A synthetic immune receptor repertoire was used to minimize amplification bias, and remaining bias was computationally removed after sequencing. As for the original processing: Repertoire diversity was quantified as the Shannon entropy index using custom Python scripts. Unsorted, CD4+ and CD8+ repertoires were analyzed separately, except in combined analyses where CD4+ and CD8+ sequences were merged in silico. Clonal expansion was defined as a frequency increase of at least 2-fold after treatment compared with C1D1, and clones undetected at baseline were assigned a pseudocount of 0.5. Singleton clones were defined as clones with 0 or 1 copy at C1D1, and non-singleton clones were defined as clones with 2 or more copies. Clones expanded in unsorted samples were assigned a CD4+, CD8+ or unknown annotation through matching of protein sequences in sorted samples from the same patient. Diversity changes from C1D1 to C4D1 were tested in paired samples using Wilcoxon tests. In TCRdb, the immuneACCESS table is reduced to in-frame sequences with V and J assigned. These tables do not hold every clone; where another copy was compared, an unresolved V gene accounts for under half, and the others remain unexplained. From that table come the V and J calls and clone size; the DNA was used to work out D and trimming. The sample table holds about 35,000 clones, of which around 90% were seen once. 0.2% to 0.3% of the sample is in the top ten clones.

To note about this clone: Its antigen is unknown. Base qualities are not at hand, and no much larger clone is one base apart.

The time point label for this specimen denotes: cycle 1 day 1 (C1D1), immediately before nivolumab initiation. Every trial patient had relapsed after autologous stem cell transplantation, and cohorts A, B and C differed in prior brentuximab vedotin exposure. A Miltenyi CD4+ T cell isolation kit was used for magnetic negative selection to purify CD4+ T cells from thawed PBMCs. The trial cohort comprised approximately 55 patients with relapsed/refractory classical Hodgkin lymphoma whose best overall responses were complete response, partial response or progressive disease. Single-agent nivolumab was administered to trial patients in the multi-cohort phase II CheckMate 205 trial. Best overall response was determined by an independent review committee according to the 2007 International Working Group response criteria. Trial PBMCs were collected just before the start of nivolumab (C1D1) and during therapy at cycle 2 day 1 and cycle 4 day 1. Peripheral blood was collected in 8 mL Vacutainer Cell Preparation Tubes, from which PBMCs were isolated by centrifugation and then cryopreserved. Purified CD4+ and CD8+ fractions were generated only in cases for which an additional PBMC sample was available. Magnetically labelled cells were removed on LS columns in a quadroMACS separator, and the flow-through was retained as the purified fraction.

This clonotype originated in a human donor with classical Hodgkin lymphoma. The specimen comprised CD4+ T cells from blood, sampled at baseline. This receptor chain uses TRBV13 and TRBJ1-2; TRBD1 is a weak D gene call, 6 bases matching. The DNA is TGTGCCAGCAGCTTACAGGGGAACTATGGCTACACCTTC. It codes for CASSLQGNYGYTF.